This is a list of T cell receptor beta chains from one sample in a study of CXCR3-negative and CXCR3-positive naive CD8 T cells. TCRdb reprocessed the 5' RACE reads and reports one entry per CDR3 protein, with no DNA. The table counts roughly 90,000 distinct CDR3 sequences; over 1.5% lies in the top ten. The sequenced sample was naive CXCR3- CD8+ T cells from blood. The receptors here all came from a human donor in good health. Some clones in this sample may be carry-over from other donors' samples. CDR3s include the opening cysteine and the closing phenylalanine or tryptophan. The order of the fields is V gene, J gene, CDR3 protein.

v_gene: TRBV27; j_gene: TRBJ2-2; CDR3aa: CASRAAGGPDTGELFF
v_gene: TRBV20-1; j_gene: TRBJ2-7; CDR3aa: CSAREAGAAYEQYF
v_gene: TRBV7-9; j_gene: TRBJ1-1; CDR3aa: CASSLDEIKAFF
v_gene: TRBV5-1; j_gene: TRBJ2-2; CDR3aa: CASSWTEGTGELFF
v_gene: TRBV7-9; j_gene: TRBJ2-7; CDR3aa: CASGGQTGEQYF
v_gene: TRBV7-9; j_gene: TRBJ2-2; CDR3aa: CASGAPTNTGELFF
v_gene: TRBV5-1; j_gene: TRBJ2-1; CDR3aa: CASSLNPGSNEQFF
v_gene: TRBV7-3; j_gene: TRBJ2-1; CDR3aa: CASSPSWTGRNEQFF
v_gene: TRBV29-1; j_gene: TRBJ2-5; CDR3aa: CSVRGTGVQETQYF
v_gene: TRBV7-9; j_gene: TRBJ1-2; CDR3aa: CASSSGSSFGTGDNYGYTF
v_gene: TRBV28; j_gene: TRBJ1-5; CDR3aa: CASRDLDSNQPQHF
v_gene: TRBV7-8; j_gene: TRBJ2-1; CDR3aa: CASSAYGQGGYNEQFF
v_gene: TRBV25-1; j_gene: TRBJ2-4; CDR3aa: CASSEYFRQGKNIQYF
v_gene: TRBV14; j_gene: TRBJ2-7; CDR3aa: CASSPETGRIYEQYF